This T cell receptor (beta chain) is drawn from a study of T cell repertoires in cytomegalovirus infection. Study as a whole: Public signatures in TCR beta pointed to CMV infection and matching HLA type. The study, taken as a whole, reports: Ex vivo, HLA-C-restricted CMV-specific TCR beta clonotypes prevailed over the rest of the response. Using cumulative public TCR beta family frequency, the authors identified those who carried CMV together with the relevant HLA.

TCRdb used MiXCR to reprocess the reads, holding one entry per CDR3 protein. The sample lists around 530,000 distinct CDR3 sequences; around 27% were seen once. Unmatched junction bases numbered 11, after V lost 6 bases and J lost 0 bases. Germline CDR1 SGHTA, CDR2 FQGNSA. This CDR3 has 17 amino acids. This clonotype was seen at least ten times. Antigen: not known. This sequence was found in a human donor in good health (CMV status not recorded). Some clones in this sample may be carry-over from other donors' samples. Sequences were obtained from PBMCs. The V call is TRBV7-2, the J call TRBJ1-3; 7 bases match TRBD1. CDR3 in amino acids: CASSLRTGTDSGNTIYF. Written as DNA, the CDR3 is TGTGCCAGCAGTTTAAGAACCGGGACAGACTCTGGAAACACCATATATTTT.